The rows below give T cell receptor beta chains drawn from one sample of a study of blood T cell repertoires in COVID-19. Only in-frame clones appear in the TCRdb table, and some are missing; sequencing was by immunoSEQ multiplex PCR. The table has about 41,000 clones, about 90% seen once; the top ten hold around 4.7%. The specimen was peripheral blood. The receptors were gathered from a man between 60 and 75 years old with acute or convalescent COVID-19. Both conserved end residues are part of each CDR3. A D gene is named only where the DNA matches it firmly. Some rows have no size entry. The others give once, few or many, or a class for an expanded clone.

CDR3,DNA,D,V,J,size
CASSPTELGADNEQFF,TGTGCCAGCAGCCCTACGGAATTGGGGGCTGACAATGAGCAGTTCTTC,NA,TRBV7-8,TRBJ2-1,once
CASSGGDRGSPIFGEKLFF,TGTGCCAGTAGTGGGGGGGACAGGGGTTCTCCTATCTTCGGTGAAAAACTGTTTTTT,TRBD1,TRBV19,TRBJ1-4,NA
CASSEGAGPSPLGYTF,TGTGCCAGCAGTGAAGGGGCGGGGCCCTCCCCGCTTGGCTACACCTTC,NA,TRBV6-1,TRBJ1-2,NA
CASRFPDRENTEAFF,TGTGCCAGCAGGTTCCCCGACAGGGAGAACACTGAAGCTTTCTTT,TRBD1,TRBV7-2,TRBJ1-1,NA
CASSPLAFQETQYF,TGTGCCAGTAGCCCACTAGCGTTCCAAGAGACCCAGTACTTC,TRBD2,TRBV19,TRBJ2-5,NA
CASSASRGAGGELFF,TGTGCCAGCAGCGCATCCCGGGGGGCCGGGGGGGAGCTGTTTTTT,NA,TRBV9,TRBJ2-2,NA
CASSVDGAYGDTEAFF,TGTGCCAGCAGCGTAGATGGAGCCTACGGGGACACTGAAGCTTTCTTT,NA,TRBV9,TRBJ1-1,NA
CASSYSGGNQPQHF,TGTGCCAGCAGTTACTCGGGGGGGAATCAGCCCCAGCATTTT,NA,TRBV6-2/TRBV6-3,TRBJ1-5,NA
CASSRGTGGNTGELFF,TGTGCCAGCAGCCGTGGGACAGGGGGCAACACCGGGGAGCTGTTTTTT,TRBD1,TRBV3-1/TRBV3-2,TRBJ2-2,NA
CASSRGGSGGSYNEQFF,TGTGCCAGTAGTCGGGGCGGGTCAGGGGGCTCCTACAATGAGCAGTTCTTC,TRBD1,TRBV19,TRBJ2-1,NA
CASGNGGTGSYEQYF,TGCGCCAGCGGGAATGGGGGGACAGGGTCCTACGAGCAGTACTTC,TRBD1,TRBV5-1,TRBJ2-7,NA
CASSVDDSNTEAFF,TGTGCCAGCAGCGTAGATGACAGCAACACTGAAGCTTTCTTT,NA,TRBV9,TRBJ1-1,NA
CASSQDLIGEIAEQYF,TGTGCCAGCAGCCAAGATCTTATAGGGGAAATTGCCGAGCAGTACTTC,NA,TRBV3-1/TRBV3-2,TRBJ2-7,few
CASSEKSEQYF,TGTGCCAGCAGTGAAAAGAGCGAGCAGTACTTC,NA,TRBV25-1,TRBJ2-7,NA
CAIREGRNYGYTF,TGTGCCATCAGGGAGGGCCGAAACTATGGCTACACCTTC,NA,TRBV10-3,TRBJ1-2,NA
CAWSGGLAYEQYF,TGTGCCTGGAGTGGAGGACTAGCGTACGAGCAGTACTTC,TRBD2,TRBV30,TRBJ2-7,NA
CASEGHLDGNTIYF,TGTGCCAGCGAGGGACACCTAGATGGAAACACCATATATTTT,NA,TRBV28,TRBJ1-3,NA
CASRSSGGYTF,TGTGCCAGCAGAAGTTCGGGGGGCTACACCTTC,NA,TRBV27,TRBJ1-2,NA
CSASSSPGVGGEQFF,TGCAGTGCTAGTTCCTCCCCGGGAGTCGGCGGTGAGCAGTTCTTC,NA,TRBV20-1,TRBJ2-1,NA
CASSEDREVQWNYGYTF,TGTGCCAGCAGCGAAGACAGGGAGGTACAGTGGAACTATGGCTACACCTTC,TRBD1,TRBV5-6,TRBJ1-2,NA
CATRDSRHEQYF,TGTGCCACCAGGGACTCAAGACACGAGCAGTACTTC,NA,TRBV27,TRBJ2-7,NA
CASSPGTGSSYNSPLHF,TGTGCCAGCAGCCCCGGAACAGGGAGCTCCTATAATTCACCCCTCCACTTT,NA,TRBV3-1/TRBV3-2,TRBJ1-6,NA